This TCR beta chain was captured by sequencing in a study of blood T cell repertoires in COVID-19 (dated by TCRdb to 2018 to 2020). At the level of the whole study: Collaborator samples came from the United States, Italy and Spain and covered acute and convalescent phases of COVID-19. The repertoires were made available in a free public database intended to serve as a resource for research on the immune response to SARS-CoV-2. Where available, HLA class I and class II types were taken from metadata supplied by the sample provider and were not determined by assay-based typing. The material from the prospective study consisted of cDNA or gDNA derived from T cells, B-cell-depleted T cells, or PBMCs. Samples came from the ongoing ImmuneRACE study (first 160 participants) plus 1,254 subjects from 6 global collaborators. The sample metadata nearly always contained a de-identified subject ID, COVID-19 status, age in years and sex. Deeply sampled blood TCRbeta repertoires from subjects exposed to, actively infected with, or recovered from COVID-19 were included in the dataset. Overall results and qualifications from the work: The quantity of clinical and demographic metadata differed by source and by participant and was supplied without curation.

Of note for this clone: This receptor's antigen is unknown. Within one base of it there is no much larger clone, and no base qualities were kept.

TCRbeta CDR3 regions were amplified from genomic DNA using the immunoSEQ Assay, a bias-controlled multiplex PCR. As for how the authors treated the data: Within the assay, amplification of reference gene primers was used to estimate how many nucleated cells each sample contained. To quantify the absolute abundance of each unique TCRbeta CDR3 rearrangement, sequence reads were collapsed and filtered. For each sample, productive Simpson clonality was calculated by taking the square root of Simpson's diversity index across productive rearrangements. Not all clones reach the TCRdb copy of this immuneACCESS table, which keeps in-frame sequences only. Checked studies attribute under half of the gap to unresolved V genes and leave the rest unexplained. V and J calls and clone size are as listed in that table; D and trimming were resolved from the DNA. This sample is represented by some 100,000 clones; around 82% of them were singletons. The top ten hold around 7% of the sample.

Collaborating institutions collected whole blood in K2EDTA tubes following their own protocols. For TCRbeta analysis, collaborators shipped samples in one of three forms: frozen whole blood, isolated PBMCs, or DNA extracted from either of those sample types. Sequenced material: peripheral blood. The receptor was derived from a man aged 45-65 years with active or convalescent COVID-19.

Read as DNA, the sequence is TGCGCCAGCAGCTCAGGGGGATACTCTGGAAACACCATATATTTT. Translated, it gives CASSSGGYSGNTIYF. The chain is made from TRBV5-1 and TRBJ1-3, with TRBD1 matching 7 junction bases. The germline V and J ends show losses of 3 bases and 0 bases respectively, and no gene match explains 3 bases of the junction. CDR1 SGHRS and CDR2 YFSETQ are derived from the germline V gene. The CDR3 has 15 amino acids, counting the end cysteine and phenylalanine. Here the CDR3 DNA is all that survives: 45 bases in frame from base 1.